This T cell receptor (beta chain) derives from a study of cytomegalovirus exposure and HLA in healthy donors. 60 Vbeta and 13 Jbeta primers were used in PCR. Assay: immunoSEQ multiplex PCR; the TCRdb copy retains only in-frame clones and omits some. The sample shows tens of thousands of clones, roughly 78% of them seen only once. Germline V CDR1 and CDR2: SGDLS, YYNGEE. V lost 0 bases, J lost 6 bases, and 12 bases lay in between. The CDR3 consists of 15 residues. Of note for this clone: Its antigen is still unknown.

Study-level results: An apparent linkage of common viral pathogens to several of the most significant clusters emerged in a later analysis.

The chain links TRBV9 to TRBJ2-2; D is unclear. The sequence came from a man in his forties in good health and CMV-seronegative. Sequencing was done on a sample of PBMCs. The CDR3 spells CASSVGRRVSGELFF. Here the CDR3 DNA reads TGTGCCAGCAGCGTAGGAAGGAGAGTGTCCGGGGAGCTGTTTTTT.